Listed below are T cell receptor beta chains from one sample, sequenced in a study of blood T cell repertoires in COVID-19. Some clones are missing from TCRdb's copy, which holds only in-frame ones; the method was immunoSEQ multiplex PCR. The sample has under 350,000 clones, roughly 85% seen once. The sample taken for sequencing was PBMCs or T cells enriched from blood (not recorded which). All receptors derive from a woman aged 40 to 49 with acute COVID-19. CDR3s include the opening cysteine and the closing phenylalanine or tryptophan. A D gene is named only where the DNA matches it firmly. Expanded clones get a size class; other rows say once, few or many, or leave the size out.

TRBJ1-1,TRBV7-2,14,.,.,CASSLLLSNTEAFF,TGTGCCAGCAGCCTCTTACTTTCTAACACTGAAGCTTTCTTT
TRBJ1-4,TRBV5-1,14,few,TRBD1,CASTFRDSGEKLFF,TGCGCCAGCACCTTCCGGGACAGTGGTGAAAAACTGTTTTTT
TRBJ2-1,TRBV3-1/TRBV3-2,20,.,TRBD2,CASSQSEAGTSGSLLNEQFF,TGTGCCAGCAGCCAAAGCGAAGCCGGGACTAGCGGGAGTCTCTTGAATGAGCAGTTCTTC
TRBJ2-6,TRBV4-3,19,.,TRBD1,CASSQLYGTGDSGANVLTF,TGCGCCAGCAGCCAATTATATGGGACAGGAGACTCTGGGGCCAACGTCCTGACTTTC
TRBJ1-5,TRBV4-3,15,.,.,CASSQVFSERQPQHF,TGCGCCAGCAGCCAAGTTTTCTCAGAGCGGCAGCCCCAGCATTTT
TRBJ2-5,TRBV9,16,.,.,CASSGTPGTLQETQYF,TGTGCCAGCAGTGGTACTCCGGGAACCCTACAAGAGACCCAGTACTTC
TRBJ1-2,TRBV29-1,14,.,.,CSVEAGSPNYGYTF,TGCAGCGTTGAAGCAGGCAGCCCAAACTATGGCTACACCTTC
TRBJ2-5,TRBV18,13,.,TRBD2,CASSPGSGETQYF,TGTGCCAGCTCCCCTGGTAGCGGGGAGACCCAGTACTTC
TRBJ2-5,TRBV7-8,18,.,TRBD2,CASSPHRRPSGGRQAQYF,TGTGCCAGCAGCCCGCACCGTAGGCCTAGCGGAGGGCGGCAGGCCCAGTACTTC
TRBJ2-7,TRBV2,12,.,.,CASSGGWALEYF,TGTGCCAGCAGTGGAGGGTGGGCCTTGGAGTACTTC
TRBJ1-4,TRBV4-3,13,.,.,CASSQEQGPYLFF,TGCGCCAGCAGCCAAGAGCAGGGTCCATACCTGTTTTTT
TRBJ1-2,TRBV10-3,16,.,TRBD1,CAISEPTGGTGYGYTF,TGTGCCATCAGTGAGCCTACAGGGGGCACGGGCTATGGCTACACCTTC
TRBJ1-6,TRBV3-1/TRBV3-2,15,.,TRBD1,CASRDRGSYNSPLHF,TGTGCCAGCAGGGACAGGGGCTCCTATAATTCACCCCTCCACTTT
TRBJ1-1,TRBV10-2,13,.,.,CASREQANTEAFF,TGCGCCAGCAGGGAACAGGCGAACACTGAAGCTTTCTTT
TRBJ2-1,TRBV2,13,once,.,CASSRDFNNEQFF,TGTGCCAGCAGTCGGGACTTCAACAATGAGCAGTTCTTC
TRBJ2-2,TRBV7-6,17,once,TRBD2,CASSLASASGNTGELFF,TGTGCCAGCAGCTTAGCGTCGGCTAGCGGGAACACCGGGGAGCTGTTTTTT